This T cell receptor beta chain was retrieved from a study of PD-1 blockade in classical Hodgkin lymphoma. Study-level findings and limits: Repertoire differences have undefined causes, possibly disease activity or prior therapy. Newly diagnosed patients had baseline TCR diversity that was reportedly lower than that of healthy donors.

TCRdb keeps only in-frame clones here, not all; method: immunoSEQ multiplex PCR. The sample shows around 150,000 clones, just under 80% of them seen only once. On this clone itself: Its specificity is not known.

Relapse after autologous stem cell transplantation occurred in every patient, and brentuximab vedotin exposure varied. Patients reached a best response of complete response, partial response or progressive disease. This TCR came from a human donor with classical Hodgkin lymphoma. The specimen was peripheral blood mononuclear cells (PBMCs), collected before the second cycle of nivolumab.

For the CDR3, the DNA is TGTGCCAGCAGTTACATCGGACAGGGACAGAACTATGGCTACACCTTC. Its protein product is CASSYIGQGQNYGYTF. The rearrangement links TRBV6-5 to TRBJ1-2; TRBD1 aligns across 8 bases. The junction had 7 bases not matched to a gene; V was cut back by 2 bases and J by 2 bases. CDR3 length: 16 amino acids. Germline lookup yields CDR1 MNHEY and CDR2 SVGAGI.